This TCR beta chain derives from a study of OX40 agonist ivuxolimab in advanced cancers. The germline CDR1 and CDR2 sequences are SGDLS and YYNGEE. The CDR3 length is 13 residues. Trimming took 0 bases from V and 7 from J, leaving 8 bases between them. TCRdb keeps only in-frame clones here, not all; method: immunoSEQ multiplex PCR. The sample carries roughly 48,000 clones, 85% recorded once. The specimen comprised CD4+ or CD8+ T cells sorted from blood, sampled in a trial of the OX40 agonist ivuxolimab. The chain uses TRBV9 and TRBJ2-1; D unclear. The source is an adult with an advanced solid tumor such as melanoma, head and neck, liver or kidney cancer. The CDR3 DNA follows: TGTGCCAGCAGCGTAGGGAGACTGAATGAGCAGTTCTTC. This encodes CASSVGRLNEQFF.